These T cell receptor beta chains were read from a single sample in a study of CD8 T cells in Susac syndrome. TCRdb called the immunoSEQ multiplex PCR reads again in MiXCR, with one record for every CDR3 protein. The sample yields 180,000 or so distinct CDR3 sequences, more than 90% seen once. Input material: CD4+ T cells from PBMCs. The receptors were sampled from a human donor with multiple sclerosis. Each CDR3 is given without its conserved first and last residue. Each record gives: V gene, D gene, CDR3 protein. A D gene is named only where the DNA matches it firmly.

TRBV30 | NA | AWSTNNYEQY
TRBV7-2 | TRBD1 | ASSLDRGDYGYT
TRBV30 | NA | AWSVVPPGTEAF
TRBV29-1 | NA | SVTRPLSRGAF
TRBV27 | TRBD2 | ASARLAGNTDTQY
TRBV24-1 | TRBD1 | ATSDRTGYSGTQY
TRBV20-1 | TRBD2 | SARPLLTGTSKETQY
TRBV7-2 | TRBD1 | ASSYRGNEQF
TRBV7-9 | NA | ASNPGFEAGANVLT
TRBV7-2 | NA | ASSLDQDNEQF
TRBV18 | NA | VSTEDNVETQY
TRBV19 | NA | ASSIPGRAYEQY
TRBV5-4 | NA | ASSLEAGRQTHYGYT
TRBV6-2/TRBV6-3 | NA | AVHRTASYEQY
TRBV5-4 | NA | ASSAGGNNQPQH
TRBV5-1 | NA | ASRLQTNSPLH
TRBV4-1 | NA | ASSQASGAGLGAGYGYT
TRBV20-1 | NA | SARVRDIGNTIY
TRBV20-1 | TRBD1 | SASGQAWA
TRBV20-1 | TRBD1 | SADRDRAEQY
TRBV29-1 | TRBD1 | SVDTPDRARNGYT
TRBV7-2 | NA | ASSLVSSNEQF
TRBV20-1 | NA | SASGGSLGPLTTDTQY
TRBV12-3/TRBV12-4 | NA | ASSATGSRNEQF
TRBV5-4 | TRBD2 | ASSLEAGVAQETQY
TRBV27 | NA | ASGDGWSGTQY
TRBV3-1 | TRBD1 | ASSQFAGQGARTEAF
TRBV3-1 | TRBD1 | ASTALQGATEAF
TRBV20-1 | TRBD1 | SARLKSRDRNEKLF
TRBV14 | TRBD1 | ASSRIDRASTEAF
TRBV24-1 | NA | ATSDSGDRYGYT
TRBV20-1 | NA | SASLAPTDTQY
TRBV3-1 | TRBD1 | ASSRTGGDYEQY
TRBV9 | NA | ASSGPGSTSYNEQF
TRBV9 | NA | ASSEALYNSPLH
TRBV9 | NA | ASSVGAGALDTQY
TRBV23-1 | TRBD1 | ARGQGSNSPLH
TRBV6-5 | NA | ASSYSGSAEITDTQY
TRBV7-9 | TRBD2 | ASSRSFSTSGGYNEQF
TRBV29-1 | TRBD1 | SVEAESDRGADNEQF